The present T cell receptor (beta chain) was sequenced within a study of T cell responses to AZD1222 COVID-19 vaccine. The study's findings and limits: Breadth and depth of Spike-specific TCRs rose after two AZD1222 doses.

The data were produced by immunoSEQ multiplex PCR, yet TCRdb's version contains in-frame clones alone and is incomplete. The sample holds fewer than 150,000 clones, 85% to 95% seen once. This CDR3 has 14 amino acids. Germline loops: CDR1 SGHRS, CDR2 YFSETQ. J gave up 3 bases and V 10 bases, and 11 bases lay outside the gene matches. This clone was detected only once. Its antigen is as yet unknown. This receptor was taken from an adult who received the AZD1222 COVID-19 vaccine. This material consisted of peripheral blood, taken 28 days after the second AZD1222 dose. The genes are TRBV5-1 and TRBJ2-7, with 9 bases fitting TRBD2. As DNA, the CDR3 is TGCGCCCGCGGGGGCGGGGGGGCAGTCTACGAGCAGTACTTC. It codes for CARGGGGAVYEQYF.